The TCR beta chain described here comes from a study of cytomegalovirus exposure and HLA in healthy donors. The repertoire was sequenced with immunoSEQ multiplex PCR; TCRdb's copy has only in-frame clones and lacks some. The sample has over 110,000 clones; approximately 85% are singletons. Comment on this clone: What it binds is not known.

J lost 4 bases, V lost 5 bases, and 3 bases had no gene match. The CDR3 has 15 amino acids. Germline V CDR1 and CDR2: SGHVS, FQNEAQ. Study-level results: Confirmation in vitro established that three CMV-associated chains were specific for CMV antigens.

The receptor was isolated from a woman in her twenties or thirties in good health and CMV-seronegative. Sequenced material: PBMCs. J is TRBJ2-7 and V is TRBV7-8, with 15 bases lining up with TRBD2. CDR3 sequence (DNA): TGTGCCAGCAGCGCCGGACTAGCGGGGGGGTACGAGCAGTACTTC. It specifies CASSAGLAGGYEQYF.